This is a list of T cell receptor beta chains from one sample in a study of neoadjuvant anti-PD-1 for oral cavity cancer. Assay used: immunoSEQ multiplex PCR; TCRdb lists only in-frame clones, some missing. The sample yields about 10,000 clones, around 64% seen once. The input for sequencing was PBMCs, taken after nivolumab (anti-PD-1) treatment. These receptors were taken from a person aged 35-79 years with oral cavity squamous cell carcinoma. Each CDR3 is given with its conserved first and last residue. Each record gives: clone size, V gene, D gene, J gene, CDR3 DNA, CDR3 protein. D genes are given only for firm matches. Size is omitted from some rows. Given values are once, few, many or a class for expanded clones.

-,TRBV2,-,TRBJ2-1,TGTGCCAGCAGTGAGGACCGGCGGGTCAATGAGCAGTTCTTC,CASSEDRRVNEQFF
-,TRBV11-2,-,TRBJ2-7,TGTGCCAGCAGCTTCTCTACTATCGGCGAGCAGTACTTC,CASSFSTIGEQYF
-,TRBV6-1,TRBD2,TRBJ2-5,TGTGCCAGCAGCGCCACTAGCGGAGGACAAGAGACCCAGTACTTC,CASSATSGGQETQYF
-,TRBV7-9,-,TRBJ1-1,TGTGCCAGCGAGGAGGTCACTGAAGCTTTCTTT,CASEEVTEAFF
once,TRBV19,-,TRBJ1-5,TGTGCCAGTAGTGGGAGCAATCAGCCCCAGCATTTT,CASSGSNQPQHF
-,TRBV19,-,TRBJ1-5,TGTGCCACCCAAACCGACCTTACCTATAGCAATCAGCCCCAGCATTTT,CATQTDLTYSNQPQHF
few,TRBV19,-,TRBJ2-7,TGTGCCAGTAGTATACGGCGGTGGGAAGGAGAGCAGTACTTC,CASSIRRWEGEQYF
-,TRBV7-7,TRBD1,TRBJ2-1,TGTGCTAGCAGCTTAGAGGACAGGCAGAACAATGAGCAGTTCTTC,CASSLEDRQNNEQFF
-,TRBV10-1,-,TRBJ2-2,TGCGCCAGCAGTGAAACCGGGGAGCTGTTTTTT,CASSETGELFF
-,TRBV5-6,-,TRBJ1-3,TGTGCCAGCAGCTCGTGGGTCGTTCAGGACTCTGGAAACACCATATATTTT,CASSSWVVQDSGNTIYF
-,TRBV6-5,-,TRBJ2-1,TGTGCCAGCAGCCAACATGCGGAAAAGCGTAATGAGCAGTTCTTC,CASSQHAEKRNEQFF
-,TRBV12-5,-,TRBJ1-1,TGTGCTAGTGGTTTGCCCCCGACAGTGAACACTGAAGCTTTCTTT,CASGLPPTVNTEAFF
few,TRBV4-1,-,TRBJ2-7,TGCGCCAGCAGCCAGTTATCGGGGAGAAAGTTAGACGAGCAGTACTTC,CASSQLSGRKLDEQYF